This entry lists 23 T cell receptor beta chains sequenced from one sample in a study of blood T cell repertoires in COVID-19. The assay was immunoSEQ multiplex PCR, and TCRdb's table has in-frame clones only and misses some. Of fewer than 350,000 clones listed, around four fifths were seen once; the top ten hold around 3.9%. The sequenced sample consisted of peripheral blood. Receptors were obtained from a woman in her forties or fifties with active or convalescent COVID-19.

This clone was seen more than once but under ten times. The chain couples TRBV10-3 to TRBJ1-6, with a weak D call TRBD1 (5 bases). V lost 8 bases to trimming and J lost 5 bases, with 13 bases between them. This CDR3 has 14 amino acids. Germline CDR1 ENHRY, CDR2 SYGVKD. The CDR3, as DNA: TGTGCCATCGGTTTGACAGTTAATAATTCACCCCTCCACTTT. Amino acid sequence: CAIGLTVNNSPLHF.

This chain connects TRBV6-5 to TRBJ2-1, with TRBD1 matching over 7 bases. Germline V gives CDR1 MNHEY, CDR2 SVGAGI. V shed 6 bases, J shed 4 bases, and the junction held 9 bases outside the gene matches. CDR3 length: 15 amino acids. The CDR3 DNA reads TGTGCCAGCAGCCAGGGGGAAGGGATATACAATGAGCAGTTCTTC. Its protein product is CASSQGEGIYNEQFF.

This CDR3 is CASGRGSGELFF. CDR3 bases: TGTGCCAGCGGGCGGGGGTCCGGGGAGCTGTTTTTT. The chain links TRBV3-1 (or the pseudogene TRBV3-2) to TRBJ2-2; 7 nucleotides line up with TRBD2. V was clipped by 8 bases and J by 6 bases; unmatched bases: 3. Germline CDR1 LGHDT, CDR2 YNNKEL (reference sequence). The CDR3 loop spans 12 amino acids.

The rearrangement joins TRBV28 to TRBJ2-7; 10 nucleotides line up with TRBD1. Trimming at V came to 2 bases and at J to 3 bases, leaving 4 bases not matched to a gene. The CDR3 loop spans 15 amino acids. Germline V CDR1 and CDR2: MDHEN, SYDVKM. The CDR3 region has the DNA TGTGCCAGCAGTTTAATCGGACAGGGGGGCTACGAGCAGTACTTC. This encodes CASSLIGQGGYEQYF.

This chain connects TRBV28 to TRBJ2-7; possibly TRBD1 for D (6 bases). Trimming cost V 4 bases and J 0 bases, with 19 bases left between them. CDR1 and CDR2 (germline): MDHEN, SYDVKM. The CDR3 sequence is 17 residues long. The CDR3 reads CASSSGTRPKSSYEQYF. In DNA form, the CDR3 reads TGTGCCAGCAGTTCCGGGACAAGACCCAAGAGCTCCTACGAGCAGTACTTC. Full variable domain (remainder filled in from reference TRBV28 and TRBJ2-7): DVKVTQSSRYLVKRTGEKVFLECVQDMDHENMFWYRQDPGLGLRLIYFSYDVKMKEKGDIPEGYSVSREKKERFSLILESASTNQTSMYLCASSSGTRPKSSYEQYFGPGTRLTVT.

The chain links TRBV2 to TRBJ2-3, with 9 nucleotides matching TRBD2. Trimming removed 5 bases from V and 1 base from J; junction bases left unmatched: 7. Looked up from germline, CDR1 is SNHLY and CDR2 is FYNNEI. CDR3 length: 16 amino acids. The CDR3 loop reads CASSPPTSGRTDTQYF. The CDR3 DNA sequence: TGTGCCAGCAGTCCGCCGACTAGCGGACGCACAGATACGCAGTATTTT.

V usage is TRBV2 and J usage is TRBJ1-3; D is unclear. The CDR3 consists of 14 residues. V was trimmed by 5 bases and J by 2 bases, leaving 10 bases between them. CDR1 is SNHLY and CDR2 is FYNNEI in the germline V gene. In DNA, the CDR3 is TGTGCCAGCAGTTCGCTATCGGCTGGAAACACCATATATTTT. Translating it yields CASSSLSAGNTIYF.

CDR3 in amino acids: CASSSLAGGRNNEQFF. DNA of the CDR3: TGCGCCAGCAGCTCGTTAGCGGGAGGGCGGAACAATGAGCAGTTCTTC. The chain has TRBV5-1 and TRBJ2-1; the match to TRBD2 covers 11 bases. The CDR3 is 16 residues long. CDR1 is SGHRS, CDR2 YFSETQ, per germline. After removal of 3 bases from V and 5 bases from J, the junction contained 7 bases not matched to a gene.

V gene TRBV5-4 combines with J gene TRBJ2-5; D might be TRBD2 (5 bases). V gave up 0 bases and J gave up 4 bases, with 13 bases separating them. The germline V gene has CDR1 SGHNT and CDR2 YYREEE (reference sequence). The CDR3 runs to 15 residues. CDR3: CASSLGGSRGETQYF. CDR3 DNA sequence: TGTGCCAGCAGCTTGGGAGGGTCGAGAGGAGAGACCCAGTACTTC.

This clone was detected only a few times. CDR3 coding DNA: TGCAGTGCTAGAGGCTCAGGGGGCTACACCTTC. It codes for CSARGSGGYTF. This chain uses TRBV20-1 with TRBJ1-2, with D maybe TRBD1 (5 bases). V was shortened by 1 base and J by 8 bases, with 8 bases between the two germline ends. From germline, CDR1 is DFQATT and CDR2 SNEGSKA (reference sequence). The CDR3 is 11 amino acids.

The rearrangement uses TRBV6-6 and TRBJ1-2; 8 bases are a match to TRBD1. Trimming cost V 6 bases and J 8 bases; bases outside gene matches: 11. The V gene's germline CDR1 is MNHNY and CDR2 SVGAGI (reference sequence). The CDR3 is made up of 14 amino acids. The CDR3: CASSYGQGRGGYTF. CDR3 sequence (DNA): TGTGCCAGCAGCTACGGACAGGGAAGAGGGGGCTACACCTTC.

In its sample, this clone was seen once. The V and J genes are TRBV27 and TRBJ2-7; TRBD2 aligns across 9 bases. The germline gives CDR1 MNHEY, CDR2 SMNVEV (reference sequence). This CDR3 is 15 amino acids long. The junction had 8 bases not matched to a gene; V was cut back by 6 bases and J by 2 bases. This chain's CDR3 is CASRRREGPAYEQYF. CDR3 coding DNA: TGTGCCAGCAGACGGCGGGAGGGCCCGGCCTACGAGCAGTACTTC.

The chain links TRBV12-3 or TRBV12-4 to TRBJ2-3, with D unclear. V gave up 6 bases and J gave up 6 bases, with 13 bases separating them. The length of the CDR3 is 13 residues. CDR3 sequence reads: CASSQVMRDTQYF. CDR3 in DNA: TGTGCCAGCAGCCAAGTGATGCGGGATACGCAGTATTTT.

The CDR3, as DNA: TGCGCCAGCAGCCCGCGCGGGGTCTACGAGCAGTACTTC. Translating gives CASSPRGVYEQYF. The rearrangement links TRBV5-1 to TRBJ2-7; possible D gene TRBD2, 6 bases. V was cut by 4 bases and J by 3 bases, with 11 bases left in between. Germline-derived CDR1 and CDR2 are SGHRS and YFSETQ. This CDR3 has 13 amino acids. Looking up the rest from reference TRBV5-1 and TRBJ2-7 gives the full variable domain: KAGVTQTPRYLIKTRGQQVTLSCSPISGHRSVSWYQQTPGQGLQFLFEYFSETQRNKGNFPGRFSGRQFSNSRSEMNVSTLELGDSALYLCASSPRGVYEQYFGPGTRLTVT.

This chain joins TRBV27 and TRBJ1-6; TRBD1 matches 10 bases. Germline-derived CDR1 and CDR2 are MNHEY and SMNVEV (reference sequence). V trimming: 5 bases; J trimming: 9 bases; junction bases outside the gene matches: 13. CDR3 size: 17 residues. The CDR3 coding sequence is TGTGCCAGCAGTCCGGGACAGGGGTGGGGTAGTGGTTCACCCCTCCACTTT. This codes for CASSPGQGWGSGSPLHF.

This clone appeared once. The CDR3 here is CASSYRRGSEAFF. In DNA, the CDR3 is TGTGCCAGCAGTTACCGTAGGGGATCTGAAGCTTTCTTT. V and J are TRBV7-3 and TRBJ1-1; TRBD1 might be the D (5 bases). The germline V and J ends were trimmed by 6 bases and 6 bases, with 14 bases remaining between them. This CDR3 region has 13 residues. Germline CDR1 and CDR2: SGHTA and FQGTGA.

The chain combines TRBV6-5 with TRBJ1-6; 7 bases are a match to TRBD1. Germline CDR1 is MNHEY and CDR2 is SVGAGI. This CDR3 is built from 14 residues. With 6 bases clipped from V and 5 bases from J, the junction kept 4 bases outside the gene matches. CDR3 loop: CASRGDSNNSPLHF. CDR3 nucleotides: TGTGCCAGCAGGGGGGACAGTAATAATTCACCCCTCCACTTT.

This clone was counted a single time. The V and J genes are TRBV6-1 and TRBJ2-5; 7 nucleotides line up with TRBD1. This CDR3 spans 15 amino acids. The V gene's germline CDR1 is MNHNS and CDR2 SASEGT. V shed 2 bases and J 5 bases; nucleotides not matched to a gene: 8. The CDR3 region is CASSESEQGSETQYF. The CDR3 coding sequence is TGTGCCAGCAGTGAATCCGAACAGGGGTCGGAGACCCAGTACTTC.

In the case of this clone: This specimen includes other DNA sequences encoding the same CDR3. The chain recombines TRBV9 with TRBJ1-2, with 7 bases fitting TRBD1. CDR1 is SGDLS, CDR2 YYNGEE, per germline. This CDR3 comprises 14 residues. J gave up 2 bases and V 4 bases, and 5 bases lay outside the gene matches. As DNA, the CDR3 is TGTGCCAGCAGCCCTCCGGACAGGAACTATGGCTACACCTTC. Its translation is CASSPPDRNYGYTF.

The chain recombines TRBV5-6 with TRBJ1-4, with a tentative D call TRBD1 (6 bases). This CDR3 has 14 residues. V lost 4 bases, J lost 6 bases, and 13 bases lay in between. CDR1 is SGHDT and CDR2 is YYEEEE in the germline V gene. The CDR3 sequence: CASSLRAGDEKLFF. The CDR3 DNA is TGTGCCAGCAGCCTCCGGGCAGGGGATGAAAAACTGTTTTTT.

This chain uses TRBV12-3 or TRBV12-4 with TRBJ2-7; D might be TRBD1 (5 bases). This CDR3 is 12 amino acids long. V was trimmed by 4 bases and J by 9 bases, leaving 13 bases between them. CDR3 region: CASSYGNDRQYF. CDR3 sequence (DNA): TGTGCCAGCAGTTATGGGAATGACAGGCAGTACTTC.

This rearrangement joins TRBV12-3 or TRBV12-4 to TRBJ1-1; 8 bases line up with TRBD1. V lost 9 bases, J lost 11 bases, and 5 bases stayed unmatched. The CDR3 runs 10 residues. This CDR3 reads CASGQGGAFF. The DNA for the CDR3 is TGTGCCAGTGGACAGGGAGGCGCTTTCTTT.

This rearrangement joins TRBV27 to TRBJ2-2; a weak D match, TRBD1 (5 bases). The CDR3 contains 15 residues. Germline CDR1 reads MNHEY; CDR2 reads SMNVEV (reference sequence). The V end lost 3 bases, the J end lost 8 bases, and 16 bases lay between the germline ends. The CDR3, as DNA: TGTGCCAGCAGTTTCGTCCAGGGCACTGCGGGGGAGCTGTTTTTT. As protein: CASSFVQGTAGELFF.